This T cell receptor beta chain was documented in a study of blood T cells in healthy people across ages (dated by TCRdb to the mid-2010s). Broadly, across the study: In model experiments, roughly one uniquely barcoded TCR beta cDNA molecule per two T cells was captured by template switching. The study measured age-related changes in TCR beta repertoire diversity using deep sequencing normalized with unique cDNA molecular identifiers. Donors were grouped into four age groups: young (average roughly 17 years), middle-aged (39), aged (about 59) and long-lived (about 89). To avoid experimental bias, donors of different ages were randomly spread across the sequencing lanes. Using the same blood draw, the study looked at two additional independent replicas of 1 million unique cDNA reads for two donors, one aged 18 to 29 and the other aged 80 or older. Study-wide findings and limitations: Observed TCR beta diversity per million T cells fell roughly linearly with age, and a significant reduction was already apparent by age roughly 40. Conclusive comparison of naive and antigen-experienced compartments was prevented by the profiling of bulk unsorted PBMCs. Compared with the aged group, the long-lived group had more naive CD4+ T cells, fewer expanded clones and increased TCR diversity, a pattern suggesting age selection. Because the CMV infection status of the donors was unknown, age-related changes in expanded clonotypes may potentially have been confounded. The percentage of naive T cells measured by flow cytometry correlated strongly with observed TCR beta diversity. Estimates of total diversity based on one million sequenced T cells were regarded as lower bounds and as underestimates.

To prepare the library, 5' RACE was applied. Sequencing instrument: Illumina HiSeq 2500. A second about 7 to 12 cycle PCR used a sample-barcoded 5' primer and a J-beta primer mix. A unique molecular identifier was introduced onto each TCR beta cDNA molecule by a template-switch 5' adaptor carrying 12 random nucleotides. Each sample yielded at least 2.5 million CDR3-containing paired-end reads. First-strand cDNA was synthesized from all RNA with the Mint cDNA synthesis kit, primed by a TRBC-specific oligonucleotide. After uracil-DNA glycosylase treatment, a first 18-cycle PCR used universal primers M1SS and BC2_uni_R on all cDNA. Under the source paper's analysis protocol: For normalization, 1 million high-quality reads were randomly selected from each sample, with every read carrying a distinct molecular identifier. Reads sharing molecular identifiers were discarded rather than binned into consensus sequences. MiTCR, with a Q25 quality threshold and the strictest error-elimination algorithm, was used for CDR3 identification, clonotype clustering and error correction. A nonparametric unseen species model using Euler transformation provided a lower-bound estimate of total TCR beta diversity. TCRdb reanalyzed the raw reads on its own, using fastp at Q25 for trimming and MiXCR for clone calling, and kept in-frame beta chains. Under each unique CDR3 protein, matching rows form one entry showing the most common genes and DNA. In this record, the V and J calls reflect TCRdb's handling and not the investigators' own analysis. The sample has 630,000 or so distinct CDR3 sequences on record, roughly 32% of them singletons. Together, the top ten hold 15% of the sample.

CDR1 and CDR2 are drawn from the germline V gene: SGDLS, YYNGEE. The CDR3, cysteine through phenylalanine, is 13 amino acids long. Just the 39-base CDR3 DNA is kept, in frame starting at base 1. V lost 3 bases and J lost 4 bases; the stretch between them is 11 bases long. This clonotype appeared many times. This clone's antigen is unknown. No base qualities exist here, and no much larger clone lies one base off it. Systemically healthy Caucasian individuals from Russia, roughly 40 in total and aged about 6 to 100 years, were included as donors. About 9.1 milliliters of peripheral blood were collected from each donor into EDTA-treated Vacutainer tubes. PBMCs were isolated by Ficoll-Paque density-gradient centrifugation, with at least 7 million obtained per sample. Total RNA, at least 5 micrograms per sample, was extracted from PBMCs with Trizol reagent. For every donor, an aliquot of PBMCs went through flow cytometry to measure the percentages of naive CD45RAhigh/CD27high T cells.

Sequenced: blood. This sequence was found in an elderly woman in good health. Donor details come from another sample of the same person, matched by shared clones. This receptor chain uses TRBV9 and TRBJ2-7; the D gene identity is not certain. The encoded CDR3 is CASSAGPWYEQYF. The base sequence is TGTGCCAGCAGCGCCGGGCCCTGGTACGAGCAGTACTTC.